This T cell receptor beta chain was identified in a study of shared clonotypes between healthy human individuals. The CDR3 loop spans 13 amino acids. Germline V gene data show CDR1 as SEHNR and CDR2 as FQNEAQ (reference sequence). V was clipped by 5 bases and J by 2 bases, with 7 bases between them. In its sample, this clone was seen once. Assay: immunoSEQ multiplex PCR; the TCRdb copy retains only in-frame clones and omits some. The table has approximately 500,000 clones, 95% to 97% seen once. This receptor was taken from a woman in her 30s in good health. The chain recombines TRBV7-9 with TRBJ1-5; D unclear. The specimen was naive CD4+ T cells sorted from blood. As for subset: CD45RA+ positively selected. The CDR3 loop is CASSPTGNQPQHF. As DNA, the CDR3 is TGTGCCAGCAGCCCAACAGGCAATCAGCCCCAGCATTTT.